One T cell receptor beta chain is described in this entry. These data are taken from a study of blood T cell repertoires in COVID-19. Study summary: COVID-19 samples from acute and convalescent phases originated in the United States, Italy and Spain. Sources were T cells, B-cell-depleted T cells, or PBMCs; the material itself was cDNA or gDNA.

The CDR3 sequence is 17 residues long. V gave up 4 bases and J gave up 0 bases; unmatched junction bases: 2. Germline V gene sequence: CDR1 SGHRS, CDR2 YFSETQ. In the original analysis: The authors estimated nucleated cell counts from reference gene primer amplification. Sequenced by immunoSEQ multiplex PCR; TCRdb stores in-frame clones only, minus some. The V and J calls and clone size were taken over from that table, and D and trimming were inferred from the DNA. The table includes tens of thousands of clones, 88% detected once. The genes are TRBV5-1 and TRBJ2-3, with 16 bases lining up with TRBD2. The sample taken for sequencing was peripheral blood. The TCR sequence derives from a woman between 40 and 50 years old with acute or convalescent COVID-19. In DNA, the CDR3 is TGCGCCAGCAGCACGGGACTAGCGGGGGGGAGCACAGATACGCAGTATTTT. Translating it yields CASSTGLAGGSTDTQYF.